This T cell receptor beta chain was sequenced for a study of shared clonotypes between healthy human individuals. The CDR3 totals 15 residues. Germline V gene lookup returns CDR1 SEHNR and CDR2 FQNEAQ (reference sequence). V dropped 4 bases and J dropped 4 bases, with 17 bases sitting between them. The assay was immunoSEQ multiplex PCR, and TCRdb's table has in-frame clones only and misses some. The sample has hundreds of thousands of clones; roughly 92% are singletons. The naive CD8 fraction comprised CD45RO-negative cells positively selected for CCR7 and excluded terminally differentiated effector memory CD45RA+ cells.

Sequencing was carried out using naive CD8+ T cells sorted from blood. This receptor was taken from a man younger than 45 in good health. The V call is TRBV7-9, the J call TRBJ2-7, with D unclear. As DNA, the CDR3 is TGTGCCAGCAGCTCTCTTAAGGATTGGAGATACGAGCAGTACTTC. It codes for CASSSLKDWRYEQYF. Full variable domain (missing parts from reference TRBV7-9 and TRBJ2-7): DTGVSQNPRHKITKRGQNVTFRCDPISEHNRLYWYRQTLGQGPEFLTYFQNEAQLEKSRLLSDRFSAERPKGSFSTLEIQRTEQGDSAMYLCASSSLKDWRYEQYFGPGTRLTVT.